This T cell receptor beta chain came from a study of blood T cell repertoires in COVID-19. Study as a whole: T cells, B-cell-depleted T cells, or PBMCs provided the cDNA or gDNA that served as material.

Germline assignment: CDR1 SGHRS and CDR2 YFSETQ. V was cut by 3 bases and J by 3 bases, with 15 bases left in between. The CDR3 is made up of 15 amino acids. In the authors' workflow: Estimation of nucleated cell counts relied on the amplification of reference gene primers. The data were produced by immunoSEQ multiplex PCR, yet TCRdb's version contains in-frame clones alone and is incomplete. D and trimming come from the DNA, and the V and J calls and clone size come from that table. This table has 70,000 to 80,000 clones, 75% to 90% appearing once. Sequencing used peripheral blood. The V call is TRBV5-1, the J call TRBJ1-2; D not resolved. The receptor comes from a human donor in a cohort sampled during active COVID-19. CDR3 sequence reads: CASSWSPTEDYGYTF. The CDR3 bases are TGCGCCAGCAGCTGGTCCCCGACGGAGGACTATGGCTACACCTTC. The complete variable domain, with remaining parts taken from reference TRBV5-1 and TRBJ1-2, reads KAGVTQTPRYLIKTRGQQVTLSCSPISGHRSVSWYQQTPGQGLQFLFEYFSETQRNKGNFPGRFSGRQFSNSRSEMNVSTLELGDSALYLCASSWSPTEDYGYTFGSGTRLTVV.